This TCR beta chain was sequenced for a study of T cell changes during pregnancy in multiple sclerosis. The germline CDR1 and CDR2 sequences are SGHVS and FQNEAQ. Deletions cut 2 bases from V and 4 bases from J, with 6 bases between. The CDR3 spans 12 residues. The data were produced by immunoSEQ multiplex PCR, yet TCRdb's version contains in-frame clones alone and is incomplete. This table holds under 70,000 clones, roughly 90% found once. This chain joins TRBV7-8 and TRBJ2-7; the D gene is possibly TRBD2 (5 bases). The sample was peripheral blood, taken in the second trimester of pregnancy. This clonotype was sampled from a female donor with multiple sclerosis, enrolled in a pregnancy study. CDR3 region: CASSLRGYEQYF. The CDR3 nucleotides are TGTGCCAGCAGCTTACGGGGATACGAGCAGTACTTC.